The 30 T cell receptor beta chains reported below all come from one sample, sequenced in a study of OX40 agonist ivuxolimab in advanced cancers. TCRdb keeps only in-frame clones here, not all; method: immunoSEQ multiplex PCR. The data contain 60,000 to 75,000 clones, 75% to 85% of them singletons. Specimen: CD4+ or CD8+ T cells sorted from blood, collected in a trial of the OX40 agonist ivuxolimab. Receptors originate from an adult with an advanced solid tumor such as melanoma, head and neck, liver or kidney cancer.

The chain recombines TRBV5-4 with TRBJ1-1, with 7 bases fitting TRBD1. CDR3 size: 14 residues. Germline lookup yields CDR1 SGHNT and CDR2 YYREEE (reference sequence). With 3 bases clipped from V and 0 bases from J, the junction kept 2 bases outside the gene matches. The CDR3 loop reads CASSSGGMNTEAFF. Written as DNA, the CDR3 is TGTGCCAGCAGCTCAGGGGGGATGAACACTGAAGCTTTCTTT.

This clone showed up just a few times. J is TRBJ1-5 and V is TRBV7-2; TRBD1 matches at 9 bases. CDR3 length: 17 amino acids. V lost 4 bases and J lost 0; bases outside the gene matches: 7. Germline assignment: CDR1 SGHTA and CDR2 FQGNSA. The CDR3 sequence is CASSSGQGGYSNQPQHF. Here the CDR3 DNA reads TGTGCCAGCAGCTCGGGACAGGGAGGTTATAGCAATCAGCCCCAGCATTTT.

J is TRBJ2-7 and V is TRBV29-1, with 7 bases aligning to TRBD1. This CDR3 has 17 residues. From germline, CDR1 is SQVTM and CDR2 ANQGSEA. V lost 4 bases, J lost 0 bases, and 15 bases stayed unmatched. The CDR3, as DNA: TGCAGCGTTGTGTCCCGGACAGGCTTCCTGATCTCCTACGAGCAGTACTTC. Residues: CSVVSRTGFLISYEQYF.

This clone was detected only once. The CDR3 DNA sequence: TGCGCCAGCAGCTTGATGCAGGGGGCAACTAATGAAAAACTGTTTTTT. Its protein is CASSLMQGATNEKLFF. V is TRBV5-1 and J is TRBJ1-4, with TRBD1 identical over 7 bases. V gave up 1 base and J gave up 0 bases; unmatched junction bases: 3. CDR3 length: 16 amino acids. Germline CDR1 SGHRS, CDR2 YFSETQ.

This rearrangement joins TRBV2 to TRBJ2-4; TRBD2 is a possible D gene (5 bases). The CDR3 extends over 14 amino acids. CDR1 and CDR2 (germline): SNHLY, FYNNEI. With 3 bases removed from V and 0 bases from J, the gap between germline ends came to 6 bases. The CDR3 region is CASSEDLAKNIQYF. CDR3 DNA: TGTGCCAGCAGTGAGGACTTAGCCAAAAACATTCAGTACTTC.

This chain connects TRBV25-1 to TRBJ2-1; 7 positions match TRBD1. The CDR3 totals 14 residues. Trimming removed 6 bases from V and 6 bases from J; junction bases left unmatched: 8. Looked up from germline, CDR1 is MGHDK and CDR2 is SYGVNS. The CDR3 reads CASSRDSTFNEQFF. Here the CDR3 DNA reads TGTGCCAGCAGCAGGGACAGTACCTTCAATGAGCAGTTCTTC.

The rearrangement links TRBV11-3 to TRBJ2-3; no definite D call. Trimming took 0 bases from V and 0 from J, leaving 4 bases between them. The CDR3 runs to 14 residues. Germline assignment: CDR1 SGHNT and CDR2 YENEEA. The CDR3 is CASSLDSSTDTQYF. As DNA, the CDR3 is TGTGCCAGCAGCTTAGATTCTAGCACAGATACGCAGTATTTT.

The chain links TRBV7-2 to TRBJ1-2; D is perhaps TRBD1 (6 bases). The CDR3 spans 15 residues. V lost 1 base, J lost 7 bases, and 16 bases lay in between. Germline loops: CDR1 SGHTA, CDR2 FQGNSA. This CDR3 is CASSLDGRGAGGYTF. The CDR3 DNA reads TGTGCCAGCAGCTTAGATGGCAGGGGAGCCGGTGGCTACACCTTC.

The chain is built from TRBV5-6 and TRBJ2-3; 11 bases are shared with TRBD2. CDR3 size: 13 residues. Germline CDR1 and CDR2: SGHDT and YYEEEE. With 0 bases clipped from V and 9 bases from J, the junction kept 0 bases outside the gene matches. Written as DNA, the CDR3 is TGTGCCAGCAGCTTGGGACTAGCGGGGACGCAGTATTTT. This codes for CASSLGLAGTQYF.

The chain carries TRBV4-1 and TRBJ2-5, with 13 bases that match TRBD2. This CDR3 comprises 18 residues. Trimming cost V 0 bases and J 5 bases; bases outside gene matches: 9. The germline V gene encodes CDR1 MGHRA and CDR2 YSYEKL. The DNA of the CDR3 is TGCGCCAGCAGCCAAGAGACACTAGCGGGGGGGCCGTGGGAGACCCAGTACTTC. It specifies CASSQETLAGGPWETQYF.

The chain recombines TRBV27 with TRBJ1-6; D not resolved. The V gene lost 0 bases and the J gene lost 7 bases, with 7 bases spanning the gap. The CDR3 covers 14 residues. Germline CDR1 reads MNHEY; CDR2 reads SMNVEV (reference sequence). The CDR3 nucleotides are TGTGCCAGCAGTTTATCGGGCCAGAATTCACCCCTCCACTTT. This codes for CASSLSGQNSPLHF.

This clone occurred a few times. The rearrangement joins TRBV2 to TRBJ2-1; 10 bases fit TRBD2. Germline loops: CDR1 SNHLY, CDR2 FYNNEI. V shed 3 bases and J 8 bases; nucleotides not matched to a gene: 10. This CDR3 has 16 amino acids. This chain's CDR3 is CASSDLAGASGYEQFF. The CDR3, as DNA: TGTGCCAGCAGTGATCTAGCGGGGGCCTCCGGGTATGAGCAGTTCTTC.

This clone has only a few counts. This chain joins TRBV6-6 and TRBJ2-2; unclear D gene. The germline V and J ends were trimmed by 6 bases and 0 bases, with 2 bases remaining between them. Germline V CDR1 and CDR2: MNHNY, SVGAGI (reference sequence). The CDR3 covers 12 residues. The CDR3 loop is CASSPNTGELFF. The CDR3 DNA reads TGTGCCAGCAGCCCGAACACCGGGGAGCTGTTTTTT.

This chain uses TRBV19 with TRBJ2-5; 8 bases map to TRBD1. CDR3 length: 15 residues. V trimming: 2 bases; J trimming: 5 bases; junction bases outside the gene matches: 7. CDR1 and CDR2 from the germline V gene are LNHDA and SQIVND (reference sequence). The DNA for the CDR3 is TGTGCCAGTAGTATACTGGACAGGGCGGGGGAGACCCAGTACTTC. This codes for CASSILDRAGETQYF. The entire variable domain, with the rest obtained from reference TRBV19 and TRBJ2-5, is as follows: DGGITQSPKYLFRKEGQNVTLSCEQNLNHDAMYWYRQDPGQGLRLIYYSQIVNDFQKGDIAEGYSVSREKKESFPLTVTSAQKNPTAFYLCASSILDRAGETQYFGPGTRLLVL.

The V gene is TRBV15, the J gene TRBJ1-2; 7 bases agree with TRBD1. Germline lookup yields CDR1 LNHNV and CDR2 YYDKDF (reference sequence). Trimming cost V 0 bases and J 1 base; bases outside gene matches: 5. The CDR3 consists of 16 residues. CDR3 amino acids: CATSRDLGQLNYGYTF. The CDR3 DNA reads TGTGCCACCAGCAGAGATTTGGGACAGCTTAACTATGGCTACACCTTC.

The chain carries TRBV5-1 and TRBJ2-2; 7 bases align to TRBD2. This CDR3 is built from 16 residues. The V and J ends lost 4 bases and 3 bases, in that order; junction bases with no gene match: 9. The germline V gene encodes CDR1 SGHRS and CDR2 YFSETQ. The CDR3 DNA reads TGCGCCAGCAGCCCAAGGACTAGAGGCGACACCGGGGAGCTGTTTTTT. Translating gives CASSPRTRGDTGELFF.

This clone was recorded only once. This chain joins TRBV5-5 and TRBJ1-2; tentative D call: TRBD1 (5 bases). CDR1 and CDR2 (germline): SGHKS, YYEKEE (reference sequence). The CDR3 extends over 14 amino acids. V lost 4 bases to trimming and J lost 5 bases, with 15 bases between them. CDR3 sequence reads: CASSPGTVTYGYTF. In nucleotides, the CDR3 is TGTGCCAGCAGCCCTGGGACGGTGACGTATGGCTACACCTTC.

This chain joins TRBV19 and TRBJ2-2; 7 bases align to TRBD1. J lost 0 bases, V lost 5 bases, and 0 bases had no gene match. From germline, CDR1 is LNHDA and CDR2 SQIVND (reference sequence). The CDR3 contains 14 residues. The CDR3 loop is CASSQGANTGELFF. The CDR3 nucleotides read TGTGCCAGTAGTCAGGGGGCGAACACCGGGGAGCTGTTTTTT.

The V and J genes are TRBV6-6 and TRBJ1-2; D is ambiguous. The CDR3 consists of 15 residues. Germline V gene data show CDR1 as MNHNY and CDR2 as SVGAGI (reference sequence). Trimming shortened V by 6 bases and J by 4 bases, and 18 bases separated the two germline ends. In DNA form, the CDR3 reads TGTGCCAGCAGAGCCCGAGCCGAACGAGCCTATGGCTACACCTTC. It codes for CASRARAERAYGYTF.

CDR3 residues: CASSSGGVQAYEQYF. CDR3 nucleotides: TGTGCCAGCTCCTCTGGGGGCGTACAAGCCTACGAGCAGTACTTC. This chain uses TRBV6-1 with TRBJ2-7, with TRBD1 as a possible D gene (6 bases). Germline CDR1 is MNHNS and CDR2 is SASEGT. This CDR3 contains 15 residues. V was pared by 8 bases and J by 2 bases, with 19 bases between.

The chain couples TRBV19 to TRBJ2-7; TRBD1 agrees at 8 bases. J was trimmed by 7 bases and V by 1 base; bases with no gene match: 6. The CDR3 loop spans 14 amino acids. Germline V lookup: CDR1 LNHDA, CDR2 SQIVND (reference sequence). CDR3 sequence reads: CASSIGTGMGEQYF. CDR3 nucleotide sequence: TGTGCCAGTAGTATAGGGACAGGGATGGGGGAGCAGTACTTC.

The chain employs TRBV30 and TRBJ2-7, with 8 bases matching TRBD2. CDR1 is GTSNPN and CDR2 is SVGIG in the germline V gene (reference sequence). This CDR3 region has 14 residues. Unmatched junction bases numbered 6, after V lost 3 bases and J lost 2 bases. As DNA, the CDR3 is TGTGCCTGGAGGCCTGGCGGGGGGACCTACGAGCAGTACTTC. Protein product: CAWRPGGGTYEQYF.

Only a few counts were recorded for this clone. V usage is TRBV12-5 and J usage is TRBJ1-1; perhaps TRBD1 as D (5 bases). Per germline, CDR1 LGHNT and CDR2 FRNRAP. Deletions cut 3 bases from V and 2 bases from J, with 13 bases between. The CDR3 runs to 15 residues. In nucleotides, the CDR3 is TGTGCTAGTGGTTTTGGCGAGACAGCCAACACTGAAGCTTTCTTT. Translated: CASGFGETANTEAFF.

The chain is built from TRBV11-2 and TRBJ1-6; TRBD1 might be the D (6 bases). Germline V lookup: CDR1 SGHAT, CDR2 FQNNGV. Trimming shortened V by 6 bases and J by 8 bases, and 26 bases separated the two germline ends. The CDR3 has 18 amino acids. Here the CDR3 DNA reads TGTGCCAGCAGTAAAAAAGGGGGGAACAGGAGTCCCGATTCACCCCTCCACTTT. Translated, it gives CASSKKGGNRSPDSPLHF.

This clone was found a few times. This rearrangement joins TRBV5-5 to TRBJ1-2; no firm D call. From germline, CDR1 is SGHKS and CDR2 YYEKEE (reference sequence). V was trimmed by 2 bases and J by 2 bases, leaving 7 bases between them. The CDR3 contains 13 residues. In nucleotides, the CDR3 is TGTGCCAGCAGCTTAGACAACAACTATGGCTACACCTTC. Translation: CASSLDNNYGYTF.

This clone was observed once. This chain connects TRBV30 to TRBJ2-7; D is unresolved. From germline, CDR1 is GTSNPN and CDR2 SVGIG (reference sequence). V lost 3 bases to trimming and J lost 3 bases, with 6 bases between them. The CDR3 contains 11 residues. CDR3 region: CAWSGYYEQYF. CDR3 in DNA: TGTGCCTGGAGCGGGTACTACGAGCAGTACTTC.

The chain recombines TRBV11-2 with TRBJ1-3, with D uncertain. Germline V gene lookup returns CDR1 SGHAT and CDR2 FQNNGV. CDR3 length: 14 residues. Trimming removed 3 bases at V and 2 bases at J, with 8 bases between. CDR3 sequence: CASSFVGTGNTIYF. The CDR3 DNA sequence: TGTGCCAGCAGCTTCGTAGGAACTGGAAACACCATATATTTT.

The J gene is TRBJ1-2, the V gene TRBV4-2, with 7 bases that match TRBD1. This CDR3 comprises 16 residues. V gave up 0 bases and J gave up 0 bases; unmatched junction bases: 4. Germline V gives CDR1 LGHNA, CDR2 YNFKEQ. This CDR3 is CASSQDLRGTNYGYTF. CDR3 DNA: TGTGCCAGCAGCCAAGATCTCAGGGGGACTAACTATGGCTACACCTTC.

The chain carries TRBV27 and TRBJ2-5; D perhaps matches TRBD1 (6 bases). Germline values: CDR1 MNHEY, CDR2 SMNVEV (reference sequence). Trimming took 6 bases from V and 2 from J, leaving 13 bases between them. The CDR3 extends over 14 amino acids. For the CDR3, the DNA is TGTGCCAGCAGGAATGACGACAGGCAAGAGACCCAGTACTTC. It yields the protein CASRNDDRQETQYF.

This clone has a single count. The chain employs TRBV27 and TRBJ2-7; D call uncertain. The CDR3 totals 13 residues. CDR1 and CDR2 from the germline V gene are MNHEY and SMNVEV (reference sequence). With 4 bases removed from V and 7 bases from J, the gap between germline ends came to 14 bases. The CDR3 is CASSSLRMREQYF. The CDR3, as DNA: TGTGCCAGCAGTTCCCTGCGTATGCGAGAGCAGTACTTC.